Below, 17 T cell receptor beta chains from the same sample are listed, as sequenced in a study of OX40 agonist ivuxolimab in advanced cancers. Data came from immunoSEQ multiplex PCR; TCRdb stores just in-frame clones and leaves some out. In the table there are tens of thousands of clones, 84% of which are singletons. Specimen: CD4+ or CD8+ T cells sorted from blood, collected in a trial of the OX40 agonist ivuxolimab. These receptors were collected from an adult with an advanced solid tumor such as melanoma, head and neck, liver or kidney cancer.

This chain links TRBV30 with TRBJ1-2, with TRBD1 identical over 7 bases. The germline CDR1 and CDR2 sequences are GTSNPN and SVGIG (reference sequence). With V trimmed by 5 bases and J by 5 bases, 14 bases remained unmatched. The CDR3 contains 15 residues. The DNA of the CDR3 is TGTGCCTGGGACCCAGGGGGAGCTTTTGTTTATGGCTACACCTTC. Its protein product is CAWDPGGAFVYGYTF.

The genes are TRBV27 and TRBJ1-1; D call uncertain. V was clipped by 8 bases and J by 1 base, with 14 bases between them. The CDR3 extends over 14 amino acids. Germline loops: CDR1 MNHEY, CDR2 SMNVEV (reference sequence). This chain's CDR3 is CASAPRPENTEAFF. As DNA, the CDR3 is TGTGCCAGCGCACCCCGACCCGAGAACACTGAAGCTTTCTTT.

This clone has just a few counts. The CDR3 region is CASSQGQGGVNYGYTF. CDR3 coding DNA: TGTGCCAGCAGCCAGGGACAGGGAGGAGTTAACTATGGCTACACCTTC. The chain links TRBV9 to TRBJ1-2, with 9 bases that match TRBD1. V lost 4 bases to trimming and J lost 1 base; unmatched junction nucleotides: 8. CDR3 size: 16 residues. The germline V gene has CDR1 SGDLS and CDR2 YYNGEE.

This clone was recorded only once. The chain recombines TRBV10-1 with TRBJ2-7; perhaps TRBD2 as D (5 bases). The CDR3 has 14 residues. CDR1 WNHNN and CDR2 SYGVQD come from the germline V gene (reference sequence). The V gene lost 4 bases and the J gene lost 5 bases, with 15 bases spanning the gap. The CDR3 DNA follows: TGCGCCAGCAGTGTAGGTGGGAGCCAAAACGAGCAGTACTTC. Its translation: CASSVGGSQNEQYF.

The chain recombines TRBV28 with TRBJ2-4; D is perhaps TRBD1 or TRBD2 (5 bases each). This CDR3 is built from 13 residues. V lost 4 bases and J lost 6, with 10 bases in between. Germline lookup yields CDR1 MDHEN and CDR2 SYDVKM. The CDR3 is CASSWAGTNIQYF. The CDR3 nucleotides are TGTGCCAGCAGTTGGGCCGGGACAAACATTCAGTACTTC. The full variable domain, with the rest looked up from reference TRBV28 and TRBJ2-4, is DVKVTQSSRYLVKRTGEKVFLECVQDMDHENMFWYRQDPGLGLRLIYFSYDVKMKEKGDIPEGYSVSREKKERFSLILESASTNQTSMYLCASSWAGTNIQYFGAGTRLSVL.

The chain has TRBV15 and TRBJ2-7, with a possible D match to TRBD2 (6 bases). Germline V CDR1 and CDR2: LNHNV, YYDKDF (reference sequence). The CDR3 has 17 amino acids. V was cut by 0 bases and J by 3 bases, with 18 bases left in between. The CDR3 nucleotides are TGTGCCACCAGCAGAGATTCCAATCTAGCGTATGTCTACGAGCAGTACTTC. Translating it yields CATSRDSNLAYVYEQYF.

The chain joins TRBV6-1 to TRBJ2-2, with a tentative D call TRBD2 (5 bases). Trimming shortened V by 2 bases and J by 3 bases, and 7 bases separated the two germline ends. The CDR3 length is 14 residues. Germline loops: CDR1 MNHNS, CDR2 SASEGT. The DNA for the CDR3 is TGTGCCAGCAGTGAAACGGGGTACACCGGGGAGCTGTTTTTT. Translated: CASSETGYTGELFF.

V is TRBV15 and J is TRBJ2-7, with 8 bases that match TRBD1. The CDR3 is 17 residues long. Germline V gene lookup returns CDR1 LNHNV and CDR2 YYDKDF (reference sequence). Trimming cost V 5 bases and J 5 bases; bases outside gene matches: 17. CDR3 nucleotides: TGTGCCACCAGCGTCACCTCAGCCCAGGGGGCCCTCCACGAGCAGTACTTC. Translated, it gives CATSVTSAQGALHEQYF.

This clone was seen only once. The chain uses TRBV7-2 and TRBJ2-5; TRBD1 is a possible D gene (6 bases). CDR1 is SGHTA and CDR2 is FQGNSA in the germline V gene. The CDR3 covers 14 residues. Trimming took 5 bases from V and 0 from J, leaving 10 bases between them. The CDR3, as DNA: TGTGCCAGCAGCATGGGGACAAACCAAGAGACCCAGTACTTC. Translated: CASSMGTNQETQYF.

The chain couples TRBV2 to TRBJ1-2; D not resolved. Germline V CDR1 and CDR2: SNHLY, FYNNEI. The CDR3 runs 13 residues. Deletions cut 3 bases from V and 6 bases from J, with 11 bases between. The CDR3 loop is CASSDPLGDGYTF. CDR3 coding DNA: TGTGCCAGCAGTGACCCTCTTGGGGATGGCTACACCTTC.

Concerning this clone itself: Other DNA sequences of this sample code for an identical CDR3. The V and J genes are TRBV18 and TRBJ2-7; 11 bases line up with TRBD1. The CDR3 spans 14 residues. Germline trimming cut 3 bases from V and 7 bases from J; bases unmatched to any gene: 5. CDR1 is KGHSH, CDR2 LQKENI, per germline. This chain's CDR3 is CASSPGTGGREQYF. CDR3 coding DNA: TGTGCCAGCTCACCCGGGACAGGGGGTCGAGAGCAGTACTTC.

A single count supports this clone. The CDR3 nucleotides read TGTGCCAGCAGCGCCGGGACAGTGGGAGGCTACACCTTC. As protein: CASSAGTVGGYTF. The V call is TRBV7-2, the J call TRBJ1-2; 7 bases match TRBD1. This CDR3 region has 13 residues. Germline V gives CDR1 SGHTA, CDR2 FQGNSA. V shed 5 bases, J shed 8 bases, and the junction held 8 bases outside the gene matches.

This clone has only one observation. This rearrangement joins TRBV5-1 to TRBJ1-4; D remains unclear. CDR3 size: 12 residues. Trimming removed 0 bases from V and 8 bases from J, with 5 bases in between. Germline V CDR1 and CDR2: SGHRS, YFSETQ. CDR3 region: CASSLDGEKLFF. The DNA of the CDR3 is TGCGCCAGCAGCTTGGACGGGGAAAAACTGTTTTTT.

This chain uses TRBV2 with TRBJ2-3, with D maybe TRBD2 (6 bases). The germline gives CDR1 SNHLY, CDR2 FYNNEI. The CDR3 runs 15 residues. Trimming pared 5 bases from V and 4 bases from J, leaving 16 bases between. As DNA, the CDR3 is TGTGCCAGCAGTTCCGGGACTGGGGTGGCAGATACGCAGTATTTT. Protein sequence: CASSSGTGVADTQYF.

The rearrangement links TRBV9 to TRBJ2-5; a possible D gene is TRBD2 (6 bases). Germline V CDR1 and CDR2: SGDLS, YYNGEE. V was clipped by 2 bases and J by 1 base, with 12 bases between them. The CDR3 contains 15 residues. CDR3 sequence (DNA): TGTGCCAGCAGCGTCGACCGGGAGCCCCAAGAGACCCAGTACTTC. It codes for CASSVDREPQETQYF. Using reference TRBV9 and TRBJ2-5 for the parts outside the CDR3, the full variable domain is DSGVTQTPKHLITATGQRVTLRCSPRSGDLSVYWYQQSLDQGLQFLIQYYNGEERAKGNILERFSAQQFPDLHSELNLSSLELGDSALYFCASSVDREPQETQYFGPGTRLLVL.

The rearrangement joins TRBV14 to TRBJ1-6; the D is unclear. CDR3 length equals 13 residues. Trimming stripped 10 bases from V and 7 bases from J, with 14 bases between. In germline, CDR1 is SGHDN, CDR2 FVKESK. The CDR3 spells CATALVRNSPLHF. The CDR3 coding sequence is TGTGCCACCGCCCTTGTACGGAATTCACCCCTCCACTTT.

The chain links TRBV7-8 to TRBJ2-7; 7 bases fit TRBD1. V lost 5 bases to trimming and J lost 2 bases; unmatched junction nucleotides: 9. Looked up from germline, CDR1 is SGHVS and CDR2 is FQNEAQ. The CDR3 is made up of 15 amino acids. The CDR3: CASSVTGTVTYEQYF. CDR3 coding DNA: TGTGCCAGCAGCGTCACCGGGACAGTTACCTACGAGCAGTACTTC.